Sequencing of this T cell receptor (beta chain) was carried out in a study of metastatic and nonmetastatic thyroid tumors. General study points: In blood and tumor, TCR beta diversity was reportedly significantly higher in malignant thyroid tumors than in benign nodules.

The CDR3 is 13 amino acids. Trimming removed 2 bases from V and 2 bases from J, with 6 bases in between. Germline V gene lookup returns CDR1 MNHEY and CDR2 SVGAGI. This clone has ten or more counts. Its specificity is not known. Thyroid surgery was performed in patients who had received no treatment beforehand. Original processing methods: A distant-metastasis classifier for papillary thyroid cancer was built using CDR3 differences across clinicopathological groups. TCRdb reprocessed the PCR reads via MiXCR. TCRdb assigned the V and J calls; the authors' analysis was not used. The table includes some 93,000 clones, about 13% detected once.

Sequences were obtained from blood. The clonotype was recovered from a female donor with papillary thyroid cancer or a benign thyroid nodule (not recorded which). Some clones in this sample may be carry-over from other donors' samples. The chain links TRBV6-5 to TRBJ1-1; D gene uncertain. CDR3 residues: CASSYPSNTEAFF. The CDR3 coding sequence is TGTGCCAGCAGTTACCCCAGCAACACTGAAGCTTTCTTT.